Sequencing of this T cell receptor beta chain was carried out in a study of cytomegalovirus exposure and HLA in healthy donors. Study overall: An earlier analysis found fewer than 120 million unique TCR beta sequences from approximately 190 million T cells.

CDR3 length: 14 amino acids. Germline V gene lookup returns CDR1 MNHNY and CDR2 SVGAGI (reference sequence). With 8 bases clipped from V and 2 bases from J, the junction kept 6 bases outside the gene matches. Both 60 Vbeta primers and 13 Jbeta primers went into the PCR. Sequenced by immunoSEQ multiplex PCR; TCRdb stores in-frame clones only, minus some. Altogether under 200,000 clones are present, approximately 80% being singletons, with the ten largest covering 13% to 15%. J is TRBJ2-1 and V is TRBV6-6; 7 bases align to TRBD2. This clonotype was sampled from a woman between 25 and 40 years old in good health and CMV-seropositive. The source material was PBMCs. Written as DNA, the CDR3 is TGTGCCAGCCTCCGGGACTATGCCTACAATGAGCAGTTCTTC. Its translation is CASLRDYAYNEQFF.